What follows are 19 T cell receptor beta chains derived from one specimen sequenced in a study of beta chain features in type 1 diabetes. cDNA synthesis used the whole RNA isolate, giving expressed TCRB sequences. Libraries were prepared by immunoSEQ multiplex PCR; TCRdb keeps only in-frame clonotypes and omits some of them. Of under 950,000 clones listed, roughly 15% are singletons. The sequenced sample was naive CD4+ T cells from blood. These receptors all stem from a woman younger than 30 in good health.

Notes on this clone: Other DNA variants within this sample encode the same CDR3. The chain employs TRBV28 and TRBJ1-1, with TRBD1 matching 10 bases. The V gene's germline CDR1 is MDHEN and CDR2 SYDVKM. With 4 bases clipped from V and 5 bases from J, the junction kept 4 bases outside the gene matches. This CDR3 has 14 amino acids. The DNA of the CDR3 is TGTGCCAGCAGTTCCGGACAGGGGGAGACTGAAGCTTTCTTT. Its protein product is CASSSGQGETEAFF.

The CDR3 nucleotides are TGCGCCAGCAGCCAAGTGAGAGTGAACACTGAAGCTTTCTTT. It translates to CASSQVRVNTEAFF. The chain combines TRBV4-1 with TRBJ1-1; D unclear. The V and J ends lost 1 base and 0 bases respectively, with 6 bases between them. The CDR3 is 14 amino acids. From germline, CDR1 is MGHRA and CDR2 YSYEKL.

This clone has just a few counts. This rearrangement joins TRBV19 to TRBJ2-5; D is uncertain. The germline gives CDR1 LNHDA, CDR2 SQIVND (reference sequence). V gave up 9 bases and J gave up 7 bases, with 15 bases separating them. The CDR3 length is 12 residues. The CDR3 nucleotides read TGTGCCAGCTCAATAATTCGAGGGACCCAGTACTTC. As protein: CASSIIRGTQYF.

The chain carries TRBV7-9 and TRBJ1-3; 8 nucleotides match TRBD1. The V gene end was trimmed by 5 bases and the J gene end by 2 bases; junction bases not matched to a gene: 5. This CDR3 region has 15 residues. Germline CDR1 reads SEHNR; CDR2 reads FQNEAQ (reference sequence). The CDR3 loop is CASSHNRGTGNTIYF. The CDR3 DNA reads TGTGCCAGCAGCCATAACAGGGGGACTGGAAACACCATATATTTT.

The V gene is TRBV28, the J gene TRBJ2-5, with TRBD2 as a possible D gene (6 bases). Trimming shortened V by 3 bases and J by 5 bases, and 13 bases separated the two germline ends. The CDR3 runs to 14 residues. Germline CDR1 and CDR2: MDHEN and SYDVKM. This chain's CDR3 is CASSLTGVGETQYF. As DNA, the CDR3 is TGTGCCAGCAGTTTGACGGGAGTGGGGGAGACCCAGTACTTC. The full variable domain, in which reference TRBV28 and TRBJ2-5 provide the parts outside the CDR3, is DVKVTQSSRYLVKRTGEKVFLECVQDMDHENMFWYRQDPGLGLRLIYFSYDVKMKEKGDIPEGYSVSREKKERFSLILESASTNQTSMYLCASSLTGVGETQYFGPGTRLLVL.

In this sample, this clone turned up once. The rearrangement joins TRBV6-1 to TRBJ2-7; TRBD1 matches 8 bases. Germline CDR1 is MNHNS and CDR2 is SASEGT. This CDR3 region has 15 residues. The V gene end was trimmed by 3 bases and the J gene end by 4 bases; junction bases not matched to a gene: 8. CDR3 bases: TGTGCCAGCAGTGACCAGGACAGGGTTTCATACGAGCAGTACTTC. Encoded protein: CASSDQDRVSYEQYF.

The sample holds a few counts of this clone. The sample holds other DNA sequences that translate to the same CDR3. This chain connects TRBV28 to TRBJ1-2; D unresolved. Looked up from germline, CDR1 is MDHEN and CDR2 is SYDVKM. CDR3 length equals 12 residues. V dropped 2 bases and J dropped 4 bases, with 5 bases sitting between them. The CDR3 DNA reads as TGTGCCAGCAGTTTAGAAGGCTATGGCTACACCTTC. Protein: CASSLEGYGYTF.

This clone was found a few times. The genes are TRBV7-9 and TRBJ1-2, with D perhaps matching TRBD1 (6 bases). Per germline, CDR1 SEHNR and CDR2 FQNEAQ (reference sequence). Between the trimmed V and J ends, which lost 5 bases and 4 bases, there was a span of 11 bases. The CDR3 is made up of 13 amino acids. CDR3 protein: CASSRGQFYGYTF. The DNA for the CDR3 is TGTGCCAGCAGCCGTGGACAGTTCTATGGCTACACCTTC. The full variable domain, with the rest looked up from reference TRBV7-9 and TRBJ1-2, is DTGVSQNPRHKITKRGQNVTFRCDPISEHNRLYWYRQTLGQGPEFLTYFQNEAQLEKSRLLSDRFSAERPKGSFSTLEIQRTEQGDSAMYLCASSRGQFYGYTFGSGTRLTVV.

The rearrangement uses TRBV5-1 and TRBJ1-2, with 8 bases that match TRBD1. The CDR3 contains 14 residues. Germline values: CDR1 SGHRS, CDR2 YFSETQ. With 1 base clipped from V and 6 bases from J, the junction kept 5 bases outside the gene matches. The CDR3 nucleotides read TGCGCCAGCAGCTTGCCGGACAGGGTGGATGGCTACACCTTC. Translating it yields CASSLPDRVDGYTF.

This clone was seen more than once but under ten times. The genes are TRBV4-2 and TRBJ1-2; D might be TRBD1 (5 bases). The CDR3 loop spans 12 amino acids. V gave up 5 bases and J gave up 5 bases, with 9 bases separating them. The germline CDR1 and CDR2 sequences are LGHNA and YNFKEQ. The CDR3 protein is CASSNAGYGYTF. DNA of the CDR3: TGTGCCAGCAGCAACGCAGGGTATGGCTACACCTTC.

This clone came up a few times. The chain employs TRBV21-1 and TRBJ2-1; the table gives TRBD1 as D, unverified against the DNA. TRBV21-1 is flagged as a pseudogene. The CDR3 loop spans 16 amino acids. The CDR3 loop is CASSKAGQGAYNEQFF. CDR3 nucleotide sequence: TGTGCCAGCAGCAAAGCGGGGCAGGGGGCATACAATGAGCAGTTCTTC.

The rearrangement links TRBV11-1 to TRBJ2-7, with no clear D. The V end lost 1 base, the J end lost 3 bases, and 7 bases lay between the germline ends. The CDR3 length is 13 residues. Germline lookup yields CDR1 SGHAT and CDR2 FQDESV (reference sequence). The CDR3, as DNA: TGTGCCAGCAGCTTAGGTCCCAACTACGAGCAGTACTTC. Its protein is CASSLGPNYEQYF.

The chain couples TRBV2 to TRBJ1-2, with TRBD1 matching over 11 bases. This CDR3 region has 14 residues. Germline V gives CDR1 SNHLY, CDR2 FYNNEI. V trimming: 4 bases; J trimming: 5 bases; junction bases outside the gene matches: 3. Here the CDR3 DNA reads TGTGCCAGCAGTGTGGACAGGGGGCTTTATGGCTACACCTTC. Translating gives CASSVDRGLYGYTF.

The chain employs TRBV7-9 and TRBJ1-2; 10 nucleotides align to TRBD1. V lost 5 bases and J lost 8; bases outside the gene matches: 8. The CDR3 has 14 residues. The V gene's germline CDR1 is SEHNR and CDR2 FQNEAQ (reference sequence). The CDR3 is CASSLGDRGWGYTF. For the CDR3, the DNA is TGTGCCAGCAGCCTAGGGGACAGGGGCTGGGGCTACACCTTC. The full variable domain, its missing parts supplied by reference TRBV7-9 and TRBJ1-2, is DTGVSQNPRHKITKRGQNVTFRCDPISEHNRLYWYRQTLGQGPEFLTYFQNEAQLEKSRLLSDRFSAERPKGSFSTLEIQRTEQGDSAMYLCASSLGDRGWGYTFGSGTRLTVV.

This clone was counted only a few times. This rearrangement joins TRBV14 to TRBJ2-7, with D tentatively TRBD2 (6 bases). Germline V gene lookup returns CDR1 SGHDN and CDR2 FVKESK. Trimming took off 5 bases at V and 6 bases at J, with 20 bases between the two ends. CDR3 length equals 15 residues. CDR3 sequence: CASSKRTDYLAEQYF. As DNA, the CDR3 is TGTGCCAGCAGCAAGCGGACGGACTACCTTGCCGAGCAGTACTTC.

The chain carries TRBV28 and TRBJ2-5; either TRBD1 or TRBD2 may supply D (6 bases each). Germline V gene lookup returns CDR1 MDHEN and CDR2 SYDVKM. The CDR3 is 13 amino acids. V lost 6 bases to trimming and J lost 2 bases, with 10 bases between them. Here the CDR3 reads CASSTGAQETQYF. As DNA, the CDR3 is TGTGCCAGCAGCACGGGGGCACAAGAGACCCAGTACTTC.

The rearrangement joins TRBV11-3 to TRBJ2-7, with D perhaps assigned TRBD1 or TRBD2 (5 bases each). Trimming took 5 bases from V and 7 from J, leaving 15 bases between them. CDR1 SGHNT and CDR2 YENEEA come from the germline V gene. The CDR3 spans 13 residues. CDR3 sequence: CASSKGPDGEQYF. The CDR3 DNA sequence: TGTGCCAGCAGCAAGGGACCCGATGGGGAGCAGTACTTC.

This clone was detected a few times. This sequence joins TRBV5-8 and TRBJ2-1, with D perhaps assigned TRBD1 or TRBD2 (5 bases each). V lost 1 base to trimming and J lost 10 bases, with 18 bases between them. The CDR3 is 15 amino acids. Germline CDR1 SGHTS, CDR2 YDEGEE. In nucleotides, the CDR3 is TGTGCCAGCAGCTTGCTTCGGGGCCCCCGCAGCGAGCAGTTCTTC. This encodes CASSLLRGPRSEQFF. Full variable domain (remainder filled in from reference TRBV5-8 and TRBJ2-1): EAGVTQSPTHLIKTRGQQATLRCSPISGHTSVYWYQQALGLGLQFLLWYDEGEERNRGNFPPRFSGRQFPNYSSELNVNALELEDSALYLCASSLLRGPRSEQFFGPGTRLTVL.

This clone was counted a few times. The chain carries TRBV4-1 and TRBJ2-5; TRBD1 or TRBD2 may be the D gene (6 bases each). Germline values: CDR1 MGHRA, CDR2 YSYEKL. The CDR3 sequence is 16 residues long. V gave up 6 bases and J gave up 5 bases, with 22 bases separating them. The CDR3 protein is CASSPQVGGASETQYF. In nucleotides, the CDR3 is TGCGCCAGCAGTCCCCAGGTCGGGGGCGCGTCGGAGACCCAGTACTTC.